This section outlines one TCR beta chain sequence together with its context. Its antigen is still unknown. Then a second PCR, running roughly 7 to 11 cycles, was carried out with a sample-barcoded 5' primer and a J-beta primer mix. Through a template-switch adaptor with 12 random nucleotides, each cDNA molecule received a tag. Each CDR3 protein gets one entry after TCRdb re-called the 5' RACE reads with MiXCR. Of 450,000 to 700,000 distinct CDR3 sequences listed, 27% are singletons. The sample is drawn from a study of blood T cells in healthy people across ages. Study-wide points: In older individuals, TCR beta diversity per million T cells was lower, falling roughly linearly with age. Higher diversity and more naive CD4+ cells were features of long-lived donors, compared to aged donors.

The length of the CDR3 is 13 residues. Germline CDR1 reads SQVTM; CDR2 reads ANQGSEA. V gave up 4 bases and J gave up 7 bases, with 17 bases separating them. The sequence was collected from a woman aged 70 to 79 in good health. Sequenced: blood. This chain connects TRBV29-1 to TRBJ2-7; D unclear. The CDR3 DNA reads TGCAGCGTTGGAGCAGGTGGCTCGAGAGAGCAGTACTTC. Its translation is CSVGAGGSREQYF.